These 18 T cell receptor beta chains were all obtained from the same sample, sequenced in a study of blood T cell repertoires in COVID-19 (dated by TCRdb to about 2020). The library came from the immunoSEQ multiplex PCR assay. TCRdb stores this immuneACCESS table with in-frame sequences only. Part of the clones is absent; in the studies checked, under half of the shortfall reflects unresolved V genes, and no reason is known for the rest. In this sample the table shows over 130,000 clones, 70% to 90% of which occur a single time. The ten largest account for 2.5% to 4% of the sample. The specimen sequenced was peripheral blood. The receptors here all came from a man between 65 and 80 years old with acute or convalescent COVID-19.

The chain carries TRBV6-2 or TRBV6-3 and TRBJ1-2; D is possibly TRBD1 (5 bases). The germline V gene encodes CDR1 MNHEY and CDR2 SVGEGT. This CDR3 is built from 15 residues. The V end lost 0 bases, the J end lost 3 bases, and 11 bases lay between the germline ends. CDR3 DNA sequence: TGTGCCAGCAGTTACTCCTGGGACTGGCACTATGGCTACACCTTC. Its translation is CASSYSWDWHYGYTF.

This CDR3 reads CASSYDSWNTGELFF. The CDR3 DNA reads as TGTGCCAGCAGTTATGACAGCTGGAACACCGGGGAGCTGTTTTTT. The gene calls are TRBV6-5 and TRBJ2-2; D might be TRBD1 (5 bases). This CDR3 has 15 residues. Germline V lookup: CDR1 MNHEY, CDR2 SVGAGI. V dropped 3 bases and J dropped 1 base, with 9 bases sitting between them.

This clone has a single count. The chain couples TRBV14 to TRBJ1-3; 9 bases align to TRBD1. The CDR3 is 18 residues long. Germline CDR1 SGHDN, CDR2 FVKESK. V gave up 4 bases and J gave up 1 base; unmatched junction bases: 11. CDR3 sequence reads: CASSPFLGTGSSGNTIYF. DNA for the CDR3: TGTGCCAGCAGCCCTTTTCTCGGGACAGGGTCGTCTGGAAACACCATATATTTT.

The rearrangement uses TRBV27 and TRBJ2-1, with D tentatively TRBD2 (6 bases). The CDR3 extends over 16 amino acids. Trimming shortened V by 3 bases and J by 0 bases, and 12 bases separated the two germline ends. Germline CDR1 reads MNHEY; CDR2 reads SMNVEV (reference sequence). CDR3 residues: CASSFRLASSYNEQFF. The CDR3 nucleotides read TGTGCCAGCAGTTTCAGGCTAGCGAGCTCCTACAATGAGCAGTTCTTC.

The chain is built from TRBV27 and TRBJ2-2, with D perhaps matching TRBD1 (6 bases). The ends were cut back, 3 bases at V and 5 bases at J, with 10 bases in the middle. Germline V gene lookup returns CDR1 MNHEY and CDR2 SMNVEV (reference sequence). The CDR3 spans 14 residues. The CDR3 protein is CASSFTGITGELFF. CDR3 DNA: TGTGCCAGCAGTTTTACAGGGATTACCGGGGAGCTGTTTTTT.

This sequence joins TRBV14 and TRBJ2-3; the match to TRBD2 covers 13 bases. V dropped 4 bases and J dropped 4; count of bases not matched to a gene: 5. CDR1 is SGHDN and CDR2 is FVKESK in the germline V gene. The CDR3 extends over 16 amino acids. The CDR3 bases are TGTGCCAGCAGCCCTTCCGGGACTAGCGGGGCAGATACGCAGTATTTT. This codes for CASSPSGTSGADTQYF.

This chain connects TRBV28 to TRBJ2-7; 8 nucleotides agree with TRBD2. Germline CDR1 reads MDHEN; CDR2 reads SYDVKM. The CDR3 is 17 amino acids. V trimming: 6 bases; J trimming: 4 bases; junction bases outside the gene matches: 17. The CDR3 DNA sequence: TGTGCCAGCAGACCGACGACGGGGGGGTACAAGGGGTACGAGCAGTACTTC. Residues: CASRPTTGGYKGYEQYF.

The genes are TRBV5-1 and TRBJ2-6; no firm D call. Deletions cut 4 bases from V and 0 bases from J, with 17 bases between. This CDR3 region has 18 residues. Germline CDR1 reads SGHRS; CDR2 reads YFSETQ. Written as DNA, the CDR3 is TGCGCCAGCAGCCGTACTATCATTCAGAGCTCTGGGGCCAACGTCCTGACTTTC. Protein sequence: CASSRTIIQSSGANVLTF.

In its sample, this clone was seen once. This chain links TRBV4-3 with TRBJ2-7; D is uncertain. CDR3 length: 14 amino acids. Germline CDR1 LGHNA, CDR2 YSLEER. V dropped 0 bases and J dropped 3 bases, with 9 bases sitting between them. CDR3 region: CASSQDVGRYEQYF. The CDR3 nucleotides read TGCGCCAGCAGCCAAGACGTGGGCCGCTACGAGCAGTACTTC.

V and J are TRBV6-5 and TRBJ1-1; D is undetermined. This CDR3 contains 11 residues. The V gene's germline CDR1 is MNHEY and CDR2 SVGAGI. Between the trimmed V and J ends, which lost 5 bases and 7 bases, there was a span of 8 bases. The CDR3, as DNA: TGTGCCAGCAGTATTCGCGGTGAAGCTTTCTTT. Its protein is CASSIRGEAFF.

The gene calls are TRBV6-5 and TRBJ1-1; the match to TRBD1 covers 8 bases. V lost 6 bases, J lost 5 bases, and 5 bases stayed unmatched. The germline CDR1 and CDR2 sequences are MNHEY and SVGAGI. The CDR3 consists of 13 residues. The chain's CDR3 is CASRLRGRTEAFF. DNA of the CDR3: TGTGCCAGCAGACTCAGGGGGCGGACTGAAGCTTTCTTT.

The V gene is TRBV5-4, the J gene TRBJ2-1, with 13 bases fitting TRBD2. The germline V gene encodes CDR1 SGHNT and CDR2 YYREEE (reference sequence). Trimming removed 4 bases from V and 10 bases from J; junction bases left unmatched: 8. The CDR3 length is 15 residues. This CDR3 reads CASSTWTSGRGEQFF. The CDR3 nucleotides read TGTGCCAGCAGCACATGGACTAGCGGGAGAGGAGAGCAGTTCTTC.

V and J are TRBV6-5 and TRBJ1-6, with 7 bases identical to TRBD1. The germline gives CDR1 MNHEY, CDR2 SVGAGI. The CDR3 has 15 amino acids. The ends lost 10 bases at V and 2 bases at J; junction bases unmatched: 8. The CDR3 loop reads CAIQGVGAYNSPLHF. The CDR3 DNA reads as TGTGCCATCCAGGGGGTCGGGGCCTATAATTCACCCCTCCACTTT.

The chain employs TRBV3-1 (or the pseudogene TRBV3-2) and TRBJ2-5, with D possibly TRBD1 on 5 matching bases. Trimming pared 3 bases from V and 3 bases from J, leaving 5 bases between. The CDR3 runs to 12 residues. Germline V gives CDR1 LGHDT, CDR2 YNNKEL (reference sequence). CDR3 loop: CASSHREETQYF. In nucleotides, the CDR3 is TGTGCCAGCAGCCACAGGGAAGAGACCCAGTACTTC.

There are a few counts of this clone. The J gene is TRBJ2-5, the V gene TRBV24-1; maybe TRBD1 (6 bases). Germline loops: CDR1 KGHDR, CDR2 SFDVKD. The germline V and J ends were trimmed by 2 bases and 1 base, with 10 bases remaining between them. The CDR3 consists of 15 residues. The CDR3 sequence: CATSDYGTFQETQYF. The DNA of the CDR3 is TGTGCCACCAGTGATTACGGGACATTCCAAGAGACCCAGTACTTC.

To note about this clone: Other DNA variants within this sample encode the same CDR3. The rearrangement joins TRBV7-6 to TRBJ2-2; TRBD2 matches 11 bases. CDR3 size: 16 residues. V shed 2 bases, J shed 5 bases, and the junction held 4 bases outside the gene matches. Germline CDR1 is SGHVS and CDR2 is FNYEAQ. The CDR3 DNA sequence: TGTGCCAGCAGCTTAAATAGCGGGAGGGTTACCGGGGAGCTGTTTTTT. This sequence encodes CASSLNSGRVTGELFF.

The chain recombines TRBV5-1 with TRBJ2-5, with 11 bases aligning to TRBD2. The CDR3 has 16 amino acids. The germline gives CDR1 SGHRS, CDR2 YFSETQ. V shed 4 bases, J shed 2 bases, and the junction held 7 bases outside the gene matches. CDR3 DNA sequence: TGCGCCAGCAGCATTGCCGGGACTAGCGGACAAGAGACCCAGTACTTC. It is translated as CASSIAGTSGQETQYF. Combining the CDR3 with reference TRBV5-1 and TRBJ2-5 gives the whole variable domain KAGVTQTPRYLIKTRGQQVTLSCSPISGHRSVSWYQQTPGQGLQFLFEYFSETQRNKGNFPGRFSGRQFSNSRSEMNVSTLELGDSALYLCASSIAGTSGQETQYFGPGTRLLVL.

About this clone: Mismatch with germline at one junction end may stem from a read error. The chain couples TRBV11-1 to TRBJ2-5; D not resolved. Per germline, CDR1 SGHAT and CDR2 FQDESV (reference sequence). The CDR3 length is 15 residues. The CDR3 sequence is CASSLRQSSTESQYF. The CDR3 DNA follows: TGTGCCAGCAGCTTAAGGCAGTCCTCAACGGAGAGCCAGTACTTC.